Sequencing of this T cell receptor (beta chain) was carried out in a study of blood T cell repertoires in COVID-19. TCRdb's copy holds only in-frame clones and misses some; the assay was immunoSEQ multiplex PCR. Of about 180,000 clones in the sample, roughly nine tenths were seen once. This CDR3 region has 13 residues. Germline V gene lookup returns CDR1 LGHNA and CDR2 YNFKEQ. Trimming removed 6 bases at V and 3 bases at J, with 11 bases between. Sequenced: PBMCs or T cells enriched from blood (not recorded which). This sequence was found in a human donor with acute COVID-19. The donor label of this sample is uncertain. The J gene is TRBJ2-5, the V gene TRBV4-2, with D unresolved. DNA of the CDR3: TGTGCCAGCAGACCCGACACAGAAGAGACCCAGTACTTC. This gives the protein CASRPDTEETQYF.